This T cell receptor beta chain is drawn from a study of cytomegalovirus exposure and HLA in healthy donors. Overall study: For the 300 to 450 genotyped donors, more than 80% fell within the Caucasian-associated ancestry cluster. Study findings and constraints: Highly shared sequence variants in one cluster were likely a sequencing artifact.

A remark on this clone: Its antigen is undetermined.

With 60 Vbeta and 13 Jbeta primers, the PCR was carried out. Method: immunoSEQ multiplex PCR; TCRdb's copy keeps in-frame clones and lacks some. The sample lists 120,000 or so clones, under 80% occurring once. The CDR3 has 16 amino acids. V lost 0 bases and J lost 0, with 9 bases in between. Per the germline V gene, CDR1 is SGDLS and CDR2 is YYNGEE. The chain joins TRBV9 to TRBJ2-2; D call uncertain. Sequencing was carried out using PBMCs. The sequence came from a middle-aged man in good health and CMV-seropositive. CDR3 amino acids: CASSVVAQPNTGELFF. The DNA of the CDR3 is TGTGCCAGCAGCGTAGTCGCACAGCCGAACACCGGGGAGCTGTTTTTT. Based on the CDR3 plus reference TRBV9 and TRBJ2-2, the full variable domain is DSGVTQTPKHLITATGQRVTLRCSPRSGDLSVYWYQQSLDQGLQFLIQYYNGEERAKGNILERFSAQQFPDLHSELNLSSLELGDSALYFCASSVVAQPNTGELFFGEGSRLTVL.